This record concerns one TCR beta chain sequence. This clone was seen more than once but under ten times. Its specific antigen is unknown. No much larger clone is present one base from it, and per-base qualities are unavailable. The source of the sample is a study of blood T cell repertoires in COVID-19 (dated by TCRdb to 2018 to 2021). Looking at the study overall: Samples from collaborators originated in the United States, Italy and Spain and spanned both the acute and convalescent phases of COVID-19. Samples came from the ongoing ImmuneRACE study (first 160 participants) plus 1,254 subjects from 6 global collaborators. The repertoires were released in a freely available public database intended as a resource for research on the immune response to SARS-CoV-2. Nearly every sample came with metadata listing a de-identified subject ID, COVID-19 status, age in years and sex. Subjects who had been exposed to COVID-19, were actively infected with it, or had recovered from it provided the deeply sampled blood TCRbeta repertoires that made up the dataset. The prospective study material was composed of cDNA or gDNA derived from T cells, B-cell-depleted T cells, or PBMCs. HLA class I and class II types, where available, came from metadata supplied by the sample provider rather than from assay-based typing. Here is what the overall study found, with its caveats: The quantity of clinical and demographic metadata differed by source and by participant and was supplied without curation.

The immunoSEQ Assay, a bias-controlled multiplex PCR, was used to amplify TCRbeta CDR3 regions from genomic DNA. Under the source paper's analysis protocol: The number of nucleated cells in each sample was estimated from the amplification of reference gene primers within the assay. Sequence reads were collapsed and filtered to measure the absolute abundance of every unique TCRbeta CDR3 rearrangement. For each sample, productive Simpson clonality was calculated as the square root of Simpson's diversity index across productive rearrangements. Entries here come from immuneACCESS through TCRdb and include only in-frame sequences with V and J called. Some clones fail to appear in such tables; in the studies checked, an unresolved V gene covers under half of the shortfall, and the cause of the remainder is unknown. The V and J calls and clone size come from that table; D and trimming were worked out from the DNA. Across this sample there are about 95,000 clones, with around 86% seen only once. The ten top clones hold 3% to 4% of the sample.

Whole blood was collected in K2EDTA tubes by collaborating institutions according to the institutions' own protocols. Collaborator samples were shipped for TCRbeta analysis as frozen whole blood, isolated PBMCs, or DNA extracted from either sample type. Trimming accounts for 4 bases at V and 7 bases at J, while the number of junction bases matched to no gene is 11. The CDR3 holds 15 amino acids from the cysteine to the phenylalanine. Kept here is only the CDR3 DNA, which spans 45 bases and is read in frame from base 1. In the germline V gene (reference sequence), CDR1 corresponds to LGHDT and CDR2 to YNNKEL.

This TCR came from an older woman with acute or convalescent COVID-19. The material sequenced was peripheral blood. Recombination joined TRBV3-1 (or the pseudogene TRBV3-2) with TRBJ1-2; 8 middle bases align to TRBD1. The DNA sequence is TGTGCCAGCAGCCCAACCGGGACAGGTGTATTTGGCTACACCTTC. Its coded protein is CASSPTGTGVFGYTF.